The TCR beta chain under discussion was sequenced for a study of blood T cell repertoires in COVID-19. Study-wide context: Acute-phase and convalescent COVID-19 samples originated in the United States, Italy and Spain.

Looked up from germline, CDR1 is SQVTM and CDR2 is ANQGSEA. V shed 5 bases and J 4 bases; nucleotides not matched to a gene: 5. The CDR3 extends over 15 amino acids. TCRdb's copy holds only in-frame clones and misses some; the assay was immunoSEQ multiplex PCR. This table has roughly 80,000 clones, under 85% appearing once. The sequencing sample was made of peripheral blood. The TCR sequence derives from a woman at least 80 years old with acute or convalescent COVID-19. The chain recombines TRBV29-1 with TRBJ2-7; TRBD2 matches 16 bases. The chain's CDR3 is CSVKGLAGGSYEQYF. As DNA, the CDR3 is TGCAGCGTTAAGGGACTAGCGGGAGGGTCTTACGAGCAGTACTTC.